This T cell receptor (beta chain) was documented in a study of cytomegalovirus exposure and HLA in healthy donors. CDR3 length: 13 amino acids. Trimming removed 5 bases from V and 6 bases from J, with 11 bases in between. CDR1 is LGHNT and CDR2 is FRNRAP in the germline V gene. A multiplex PCR was run with 60 Vbeta primers and 13 Jbeta primers. TCRdb keeps only in-frame clones here, not all; method: immunoSEQ multiplex PCR. This table holds about 120,000 clones, around 82% found once. Sequenced input: PBMCs. The TCR was taken from a woman in her thirties or forties in good health and CMV-seropositive. This sequence joins TRBV12-5 and TRBJ2-1; TRBD1 is a possible D gene (6 bases). CDR3 sequence (DNA): TGTGCTAGTGGTGTCGACAGGTCCAATGAGCAGTTCTTC. Translating it yields CASGVDRSNEQFF.